This TCR beta chain was sequenced during a study of Ad26.COV2.S vaccination and SARS-CoV-2 variants. Produced via immunoSEQ multiplex PCR; TCRdb's table is partial and in-frame only. The table shows 400,000 to 450,000 clones, with approximately 92% occurring only once. With V trimmed by 4 bases and J by 1 base, 5 bases remained unmatched. CDR1 and CDR2 (germline): SGHVS, FNYEAQ. CDR3 length equals 17 residues. Treatment defined: 19 received Ad26.COV2.S at low or high dose, single or two shots; about 5 received placebo; per-sample allocation not given. At day 63 after the first vaccine or placebo injection, samples were drawn.

The specimen comprised peripheral blood, sampled in a trial of Ad26.COV2.S vaccine versus placebo. The receptor comes from a person aged 18-60 years who received the Ad26.COV2.S COVID-19 vaccine or a placebo. The chain has TRBV7-6 and TRBJ2-7, with 15 bases aligning to TRBD2. The CDR3 reads CASSSGLAGGRSYEQYF. Written as DNA, the CDR3 is TGTGCCAGCAGCTCTGGACTAGCGGGAGGGAGGTCCTACGAGCAGTACTTC.